This passage covers 6 T cell receptor beta chains from one sample sequenced in a study of T cell changes during pregnancy in multiple sclerosis. Repertoires were generated with immunoSEQ multiplex PCR, while TCRdb's copy carries only in-frame clones and drops some. The table records about 67,000 clones, about nine tenths of them present only once. The sample consisted of peripheral blood, taken in the first trimester of pregnancy. The receptor set was obtained from a female donor with multiple sclerosis, enrolled in a pregnancy study.

CDR3 amino acids: CAISGSTQGNSNQPQHF. The CDR3 DNA sequence: TGTGCCATCAGTGGTTCGACACAGGGGAACAGCAATCAGCCCCAGCATTTT. The V call is TRBV10-3, the J call TRBJ1-5, with 7 positions matching TRBD1. The V gene's germline CDR1 is ENHRY and CDR2 SYGVKD. The V gene end was trimmed by 4 bases and the J gene end by 1 base; junction bases not matched to a gene: 10. This CDR3 spans 17 amino acids.

J is TRBJ1-2 and V is TRBV4-1; D gene ambiguous. CDR1 MGHRA and CDR2 YSYEKL come from the germline V gene. The CDR3 has 13 amino acids. The V and J ends lost 1 base and 10 bases respectively, with 13 bases between them. CDR3 DNA: TGCGCCAGCAGCCAAGGGGGAGATATGTTCTACACCTTC. Encoded protein: CASSQGGDMFYTF.

This clone has more than one count but fewer than ten. The chain links TRBV6-4 to TRBJ2-2, with 8 positions matching TRBD1. The germline gives CDR1 MRHNA, CDR2 SNTAGT. The J segment lost 1 base and the V segment lost 7 bases, leaving 8 bases of the junction unmatched. This CDR3 is 16 amino acids long. CDR3 coding DNA: TGTGCCAGCACCCAGCAAGGACAGGGGAACACCGGGGAGCTGTTTTTT. Encoded protein: CASTQQGQGNTGELFF.

The chain links TRBV19 to TRBJ1-4; D is unclear. Trimming left V 4 bases short and J 7 bases short, with 13 bases between. Looked up from germline, CDR1 is LNHDA and CDR2 is SQIVND (reference sequence). The CDR3 has 14 amino acids. The CDR3 DNA sequence: TGTGCCAGTAGTAACAGCGGAGGCAGTGAAAAACTGTTTTTT. It is translated as CASSNSGGSEKLFF.

V is TRBV19 and J is TRBJ1-1; maybe TRBD1 (6 bases). Germline CDR1 reads LNHDA; CDR2 reads SQIVND (reference sequence). V was clipped by 5 bases and J by 0 bases, with 16 bases between them. The CDR3 consists of 16 residues. The chain's CDR3 is CASSLSKGQMNTEAFF. The CDR3 DNA reads as TGTGCCAGTAGTCTATCAAAAGGACAGATGAACACTGAAGCTTTCTTT.

This clone was seen only once. This sequence joins TRBV4-3 and TRBJ2-2; D gene unclear. Germline V lookup: CDR1 LGHNA, CDR2 YSLEER. This CDR3 has 14 amino acids. V was trimmed by 1 base and J by 5 bases, leaving 8 bases between them. Here the CDR3 reads CASSQALRTGELFF. DNA for the CDR3: TGCGCCAGCAGCCAAGCCCTAAGAACCGGGGAGCTGTTTTTT.